A single sample is the source of the 30 T cell receptor beta chains below, sequenced in a study of T cell changes during pregnancy in multiple sclerosis. Assay: immunoSEQ multiplex PCR; the TCRdb copy retains only in-frame clones and omits some. The data show around 61,000 clones, with more than 80% seen just once and roughly 0.9% held by the top ten. The sample here was peripheral blood, taken in the first trimester of pregnancy. These receptors came from a female donor in good health, enrolled as a control in a pregnancy study.

The CDR3 DNA reads as TGTGCCTGGAGTGAGGTAGCGTCTTACCAGTTCTTC. Translated, it gives CAWSEVASYQFF. This sequence joins TRBV30 and TRBJ2-1; D may be TRBD2 (5 bases). V was clipped by 1 base and J by 13 bases, with 14 bases between them. Per germline, CDR1 GTSNPN and CDR2 SVGIG (reference sequence). The CDR3 consists of 12 residues.

The rearrangement joins TRBV7-2 to TRBJ1-2; no reliable D call. Germline values: CDR1 SGHTA, CDR2 FQGNSA. V dropped 4 bases and J dropped 0 bases, with 9 bases sitting between them. There are 14 residues in the CDR3. In DNA, the CDR3 is TGTGCCAGCAGCTCCACACAGCCTAACTATGGCTACACCTTC. Protein product: CASSSTQPNYGYTF.

This chain links TRBV7-6 with TRBJ1-5, with D perhaps matching TRBD1 (5 bases). Germline CDR1 SGHVS, CDR2 FNYEAQ. CDR3 length: 16 residues. V was cut by 5 bases and J by 1 base, with 15 bases left in between. The CDR3 sequence: CASSPGGWGSNQPQHF. The DNA of the CDR3 is TGTGCCAGCAGCCCTGGGGGGTGGGGGAGCAATCAGCCCCAGCATTTT.

The chain combines TRBV2 with TRBJ2-4; weak D call: TRBD2 (6 bases). V was trimmed by 7 bases and J by 0 bases, leaving 7 bases between them. This CDR3 has 13 residues. CDR1 and CDR2 from the germline V gene are SNHLY and FYNNEI. CDR3 sequence: CASTREAKNIQYF. CDR3 coding DNA: TGTGCCAGCACGCGGGAAGCCAAAAACATTCAGTACTTC.

This chain connects TRBV29-1 to TRBJ2-5; D may be TRBD2 (5 bases). The V end was cut by 7 bases, the J end by 2 bases, with 14 bases between. This CDR3 comprises 13 residues. The germline CDR1 and CDR2 sequences are SQVTM and ANQGSEA. This chain's CDR3 is CSARLRVQETQYF. CDR3 bases: TGCAGCGCTCGGTTGCGGGTACAAGAGACCCAGTACTTC. Using reference TRBV29-1 and TRBJ2-5 for the parts outside the CDR3, the full variable domain is SAVISQKPSRDICQRGTSLTIQCQVDSQVTMMFWYRQQPGQSLTLIATANQGSEATYESGFVIDKFPISRPNLTFSTLTVSNMSPEDSSIYLCSARLRVQETQYFGPGTRLLVL.

J is TRBJ1-1 and V is TRBV7-2; D not resolved. V was pared by 5 bases and J by 8 bases, with 12 bases between. Germline CDR1 reads SGHTA; CDR2 reads FQGNSA. The CDR3 totals 12 residues. The DNA of the CDR3 is TGTGCCAGCAGCGCGCATACTGAGGAAGCTTTCTTT. Translated: CASSAHTEEAFF.

The V call is TRBV14, the J call TRBJ2-1, with 7 bases identical to TRBD2. The CDR3 loop spans 17 amino acids. With 1 base clipped from V and 0 bases from J, the junction kept 6 bases outside the gene matches. The germline V gene encodes CDR1 SGHDN and CDR2 FVKESK. The CDR3: CASSQGPGLDSYNEQFF. The CDR3 DNA is TGTGCCAGCAGCCAAGGTCCCGGACTAGACTCCTACAATGAGCAGTTCTTC.

This rearrangement joins TRBV11-2 to TRBJ1-1; D uncertain. Trimming cost V 5 bases and J 1 base, with 11 bases left between them. The CDR3 is 14 amino acids. In germline, CDR1 is SGHAT, CDR2 FQNNGV. In DNA form, the CDR3 reads TGTGCCAGCAGCCACGACTCGGGGAACACTGAAGCTTTCTTT. Its translation is CASSHDSGNTEAFF.

V is TRBV9 and J is TRBJ2-1; 10 positions match TRBD2. Germline CDR1 and CDR2: SGDLS and YYNGEE. The junction had 8 bases not matched to a gene; V was cut back by 4 bases and J by 4 bases. The CDR3 sequence is 16 residues long. CDR3: CASSTYSGGIYNEQFF. CDR3 nucleotide sequence: TGTGCCAGCAGCACATATAGCGGGGGGATATACAATGAGCAGTTCTTC.

The rearrangement joins TRBV5-4 to TRBJ1-2; a weak D match, TRBD1 (6 bases). Per the germline V gene, CDR1 is SGHNT and CDR2 is YYREEE (reference sequence). This CDR3 is 16 amino acids long. Trimming left V 1 base short and J 8 bases short, with 21 bases between. This CDR3 reads CASSLQVQGGIEGYTF. The CDR3 DNA sequence: TGTGCCAGCAGCTTGCAGGTACAGGGTGGAATAGAAGGCTACACCTTC.

The rearrangement uses TRBV5-8 and TRBJ1-2; 8 bases agree with TRBD1. The CDR3 sequence is 14 residues long. Trimming removed 7 bases from V and 8 bases from J; junction bases left unmatched: 13. CDR1 SGHTS and CDR2 YDEGEE come from the germline V gene. The CDR3 DNA follows: TGTGCCAGCTCAATAGGACAGGGTAATGGCGGCTACACCTTC. Translating gives CASSIGQGNGGYTF.

This clone was found once. The V gene is TRBV2, the J gene TRBJ2-7, with 9 bases matching TRBD1. In germline, CDR1 is SNHLY, CDR2 FYNNEI. This CDR3 is 16 amino acids long. V gave up 5 bases and J gave up 4 bases; unmatched junction bases: 12. This CDR3 is CASSSLRDRVSYEQYF. CDR3 coding DNA: TGTGCCAGCAGTTCCCTCCGGGACAGGGTTTCGTACGAGCAGTACTTC.

This rearrangement joins TRBV4-2 to TRBJ2-3; D gene uncertain. The CDR3 sequence is 14 residues long. Germline V lookup: CDR1 LGHNA, CDR2 YNFKEQ. V was trimmed by 10 bases and J by 1 base, leaving 15 bases between them. CDR3 in DNA: TGTGCCACCTCCGGTACCCAGGGCACAGATACGCAGTATTTT. Translating it yields CATSGTQGTDTQYF.

This clone is a singleton in its sample. Compared with germline, one end of the junction differs, possibly owing to a read error. The chain employs TRBV11-2 and TRBJ1-1; D not resolved. Germline V gene lookup returns CDR1 SGHAT and CDR2 FQNNGV. CDR3 length: 9 amino acids. The CDR3 protein is CASSSPQIF. CDR3 coding DNA: TGTGCCAGCAGCTCCCCCCAGATTTTT.

The V call is TRBV7-3, the J call TRBJ2-2; 8 nucleotides agree with TRBD2. The trim removed 5 bases at V and 5 bases at J, leaving 10 bases unmatched. CDR1 is SGHTA, CDR2 FQGTGA, per germline. This CDR3 has 16 residues. CDR3 in DNA: TGTGCCAGCAGCCGGAGCGGGGGCCTGGGTACCGGGGAGCTGTTTTTT. It specifies CASSRSGGLGTGELFF.

The chain recombines TRBV2 with TRBJ2-4, with TRBD2 as a possible D gene (7 bases). This CDR3 spans 11 amino acids. V lost 7 bases and J lost 12, with 13 bases in between. CDR1 is SNHLY, CDR2 FYNNEI, per germline. The CDR3 here is CASKGGLSQYF. As DNA, the CDR3 is TGTGCCAGCAAGGGGGGGCTGTCTCAGTACTTC.

This sequence joins TRBV11-3 and TRBJ1-1; tentative D call: TRBD1 (5 bases). Trimming pared 3 bases from V and 3 bases from J, leaving 14 bases between. CDR1 is SGHNT and CDR2 is YENEEA in the germline V gene. This CDR3 is 15 amino acids long. CDR3 protein: CASSFSQGEDTEAFF. The CDR3 DNA sequence: TGTGCCAGCAGCTTTAGCCAGGGTGAAGACACTGAAGCTTTCTTT.

This clone has a single count. The CDR3, as DNA: TGTGCCAGCAGCCAAGATGCTCAGGCCTTCTATGGCTACACCTTC. Amino acids: CASSQDAQAFYGYTF. The V call is TRBV4-2, the J call TRBJ1-2; D is ambiguous. Germline V gene data show CDR1 as LGHNA and CDR2 as YNFKEQ. V was pared by 0 bases and J by 4 bases, with 12 bases between. The CDR3 has 15 residues.

The rearrangement joins TRBV30 to TRBJ1-1; the D gene is possibly TRBD1 (5 bases). Germline lookup yields CDR1 GTSNPN and CDR2 SVGIG (reference sequence). V lost 0 bases and J 3 bases, leaving 8 bases between the germline ends. This CDR3 region has 13 residues. The CDR3 sequence: CAWSVGHHTEAFF. The CDR3 coding sequence is TGTGCCTGGAGTGTTGGACACCACACTGAAGCTTTCTTT. Looking up the rest from reference TRBV30 and TRBJ1-1 gives the full variable domain: SQTIHQWPATLVQPVGSPLSLECTVEGTSNPNLYWYRQAAGRGLQLLFYSVGIGQISSEVPQNLSASRPQDRQFILSSKKLLLSDSGFYLCAWSVGHHTEAFFGQGTRLTVV.

This clone was observed a handful of times. This chain connects TRBV6-5 to TRBJ1-1; D possibly corresponds to TRBD1 (5 bases). The V gene's germline CDR1 is MNHEY and CDR2 SVGAGI. CDR3 length: 14 residues. V lost 6 bases to trimming and J lost 0 bases, with 11 bases between them. The CDR3 protein is CASSYTRVNTEAFF. For the CDR3, the DNA is TGTGCCAGCAGCTATACCAGGGTGAACACTGAAGCTTTCTTT.

The V call is TRBV19, the J call TRBJ1-3; no clear D gene. CDR3 size: 18 residues. Trimming stripped 5 bases from V and 0 bases from J, with 20 bases between. CDR1 LNHDA and CDR2 SQIVND come from the germline V gene (reference sequence). CDR3: CASSELFQRIGSGNTIYF. The CDR3 DNA is TGTGCCAGTAGTGAGCTTTTCCAGAGGATCGGCTCTGGAAACACCATATATTTT.

The gene calls are TRBV30 and TRBJ2-2; D is perhaps TRBD1 (6 bases). This CDR3 contains 13 residues. Trimming cost V 4 bases and J 4 bases, with 10 bases left between them. Per germline, CDR1 GTSNPN and CDR2 SVGIG (reference sequence). CDR3 nucleotides: TGTGCCTGGATGGGGGCTGGCACCGGGGAGCTGTTTTTT. This codes for CAWMGAGTGELFF.

This chain connects TRBV5-6 to TRBJ1-2, with D unresolved. Trimming stripped 4 bases from V and 0 bases from J, with 19 bases between. The germline V gene has CDR1 SGHDT and CDR2 YYEEEE. The CDR3 is made up of 17 amino acids. CDR3 sequence: CASSPLLSVGANYGYTF. CDR3 DNA: TGTGCCAGCAGCCCCCTCCTGTCGGTCGGAGCTAACTATGGCTACACCTTC.

The chain couples TRBV7-8 to TRBJ2-7, with D unresolved. Germline CDR1 SGHVS, CDR2 FQNEAQ. The CDR3 runs to 14 residues. The ends were cut back, 8 bases at V and 0 bases at J, with 14 bases in the middle. CDR3 region: CASGLTPPSYEQYF. CDR3 bases: TGTGCCAGCGGTCTTACTCCGCCCTCCTACGAGCAGTACTTC.

The chain is built from TRBV6-5 and TRBJ2-1; TRBD2 matches 10 bases. This CDR3 spans 13 amino acids. The germline V gene has CDR1 MNHEY and CDR2 SVGAGI. The V and J ends lost 7 bases and 9 bases, in that order; junction bases with no gene match: 6. Here the CDR3 reads CASTSGGAVEQFF. Here the CDR3 DNA reads TGTGCCAGCACCAGCGGGGGGGCAGTTGAGCAGTTCTTC.

J is TRBJ1-5 and V is TRBV29-1; unclear D gene. Trimming removed 5 bases at V and 0 bases at J, with 8 bases between. The CDR3 has 13 amino acids. Germline values: CDR1 SQVTM, CDR2 ANQGSEA. The CDR3 sequence is CSVTENSNQPQHF. The CDR3 DNA reads as TGCAGCGTTACTGAAAATAGCAATCAGCCCCAGCATTTT.

The chain is built from TRBV5-1 and TRBJ1-1; D might be TRBD1 (6 bases). Trimming removed 0 bases at V and 6 bases at J, with 21 bases between. The CDR3 covers 17 residues. Germline-derived CDR1 and CDR2 are SGHRS and YFSETQ. The CDR3 sequence is CASSLAFSLTGYPEAFF. The CDR3 nucleotides read TGCGCCAGCAGCTTGGCCTTTTCCCTCACAGGGTACCCTGAAGCTTTCTTT.

The chain carries TRBV2 and TRBJ1-6; 7 bases line up with TRBD1. This CDR3 comprises 14 residues. V lost 8 bases, J lost 7 bases, and 8 bases stayed unmatched. Germline CDR1 is SNHLY and CDR2 is FYNNEI. In DNA, the CDR3 is TGTGCCAGCGTCTGGACAGGACTAAATTCACCCCTCCACTTT. It codes for CASVWTGLNSPLHF.

The chain's CDR3 is CASSGQGQETQYF. CDR3 in DNA: TGTGCCAGCAGTGGGCAGGGTCAAGAGACCCAGTACTTC. The V call is TRBV6-1, the J call TRBJ2-5; D might be TRBD1 (5 bases). Germline loops: CDR1 MNHNS, CDR2 SASEGT. The CDR3 contains 13 residues. Trimming removed 4 bases from V and 2 bases from J, with 8 bases in between.

V is TRBV5-1 and J is TRBJ1-1; no definite D call. Germline V gene data show CDR1 as SGHRS and CDR2 as YFSETQ. The length of the CDR3 is 15 residues. The V end lost 2 bases, the J end lost 2 bases, and 13 bases lay between the germline ends. CDR3 nucleotides: TGCGCCAGCAGCTTATACGGGGAAACCAACACTGAAGCTTTCTTT. Translation gives CASSLYGETNTEAFF.